The entry below describes one TCR beta chain. Its antigen specificity is not known. No much larger clone is present one base from it, and per-base qualities are unavailable. Participants in the prospective study were enrolled through a virtual design, were aged roughly 18 to 100 years, and lived in fewer than 30 United States geographic areas. In the prospective study, participants were assigned to cohorts based on the clinical history participants reported in a screening survey and a study questionnaire. Recovered participants in ImmuneRACE Cohort 3 were defined as having two consecutive negative NP/OP PCR tests, clearance from a healthcare professional, or resolution of symptoms. In the prospective study, whole blood, serum and a nasopharyngeal or oropharyngeal swab were collected from each participant by mobile phlebotomists. Additional blood draws and questionnaires over an approximately two-month period could optionally be provided by prospective study participants. Prospective study blood samples were shipped either frozen or at room temperature before DNA extraction.

CDR1 and CDR2 are drawn from the germline V gene (reference sequence): SEHNR, FQNEAQ. Including the terminal cysteine and phenylalanine, the CDR3 comprises 14 residues. Solely the CDR3 DNA is kept, with 42 bases framed from the first base. V loses 1 base of germline sequence and J loses 1 base, and the interval between the two ends is 7 bases. TCRbeta CDR3 regions were amplified from genomic DNA using the immunoSEQ Assay, a bias-controlled multiplex PCR. Per the authors' processing: The number of nucleated cells in each sample was estimated by amplification of reference gene primers within the assay. To quantify the absolute abundance of each unique TCRbeta CDR3 rearrangement, sequence reads were collapsed and filtered. For each sample, productive Simpson clonality was calculated as the square root of Simpson's diversity index across productive rearrangements. TCRdb took this table from immuneACCESS and kept in-frame rearrangements with V and J called. Such tables lack part of the clones; where checked against another copy, unresolved V genes explain under half of the gap, and the rest is unexplained. The V and J calls and the clone size are those of that table, but D and trimming were determined from the DNA. In this sample the table shows roughly 190,000 clones, roughly 82% of which occur a single time. The ten largest clones represent roughly 12% of the sample.

The sample belongs to a study of blood T cell repertoires in COVID-19 (dated by TCRdb to the early 2020s). With regard to the full study: Collaborator samples came from the United States, Italy and Spain and covered acute and convalescent phases of COVID-19. The prospective study material was composed of cDNA or gDNA derived from T cells, B-cell-depleted T cells, or PBMCs. Subjects who had been exposed to COVID-19, were actively infected with it, or had recovered from it provided the deeply sampled blood TCRbeta repertoires that made up the dataset. The repertoires were made available in a free public database intended to serve as a resource for research on the immune response to SARS-CoV-2. The samples were drawn from two sources: the first 160 participants of the ongoing ImmuneRACE study, and 1,000 to 1,500 subjects contributed by 6 global collaborators. A de-identified subject ID, COVID-19 status, age in years and sex were almost always included in the sample metadata. Where available, HLA class I and class II types were obtained from metadata supplied by the sample provider rather than from assay-based typing. On the study overall, not on this receptor specifically: How much clinical and demographic metadata was included differed by source and by participant, and the metadata was provided uncurated.

The sample comprised PBMCs or T cells enriched from blood (not recorded which). This chain is built from TRBV7-9 and TRBJ1-1, with the D gene not confidently named. The TCR sequence derives from a middle-aged man who had recovered from COVID-19. The DNA sequence is TGTGCCAGCAGCTTAGATGGAGAGAACACTGAAGCTTTCTTT. It specifies CASSLDGENTEAFF.